Following are 20 T cell receptor beta chains from one sample sequenced in a study of blood T cells in healthy people across ages. A second PCR, run for about 7 to 11 cycles, used a sample-barcoded 5' primer plus a J-beta primer mix. TCRdb itself ran the 5' RACE reads through MiXCR, one entry per CDR3 protein. This table has hundreds of thousands of distinct CDR3 sequences, 40% to 65% appearing once. What was sequenced was blood. These receptors were obtained from an elderly woman in good health.

This chain connects TRBV7-6 to TRBJ1-2; no definite D call. V was shortened by 0 bases and J by 6 bases, with 20 bases between the two germline ends. CDR1 is SGHVS and CDR2 is FNYEAQ in the germline V gene. The CDR3 is made up of 17 amino acids. The CDR3 loop reads CASSLAPGSGRENGYTF. CDR3 nucleotides: TGTGCCAGCAGCTTAGCCCCCGGGTCCGGCAGAGAGAATGGCTACACCTTC.

J is TRBJ2-4 and V is TRBV20-1, with 8 bases matching TRBD1. The J call may be wrong; the DNA end is better matched by TRBJ2-5. This CDR3 region has 18 residues. Germline assignment: CDR1 DFQATT and CDR2 SNEGSKA (reference sequence). DNA for the CDR3: TGCAGTGCGTCGACCCCGACAGGGGCCGTTAATGGACAAGAGACCCAGTACTTC. Translation gives CSASTPTGAVNGQETQYF.

For this clonotype: A much more abundant neighbour one base away suggests this may be a read error. V is TRBV28 and J is TRBJ1-5; TRBD1 matches at 7 bases. CDR1 is MDHEN, CDR2 SYDVKM, per germline. The CDR3 covers 15 residues. The CDR3 nucleotides are TGTGCCAGCACCAGGGGGGGATATAGCAATCAGCCCCGGCATTTT. It yields the protein CASTRGGYSNQPRHF.

This clonotype showed up many times. The gene calls are TRBV7-2 and TRBJ2-5; D is undetermined. Germline loops: CDR1 SGHTA, CDR2 FQGNSA. This CDR3 spans 13 amino acids. V gave up 1 base and J gave up 1 base, with 4 bases separating them. The CDR3 region has the DNA TGTGCCAGCAGCTTAGTGGTCCAAGAGACCCAGTACTTC. Its protein product is CASSLVVQETQYF.

With regard to this clonotype: A much bigger clone sits one base away, suggesting this may be a read error. This chain joins TRBV10-3 and TRBJ2-5; D call uncertain. Trimming removed 10 bases at V and 11 bases at J, with 20 bases between. This CDR3 spans 12 amino acids. CDR1 ENHRY and CDR2 SYGVKD come from the germline V gene. The CDR3 is CATQQGRNEQYF. The CDR3, as DNA: TGTGCCACCCAGCAAGGACGAAATGAGCAGTACTTC.

V usage is TRBV10-3 and J usage is TRBJ1-5; D is uncertain. The V and J ends lost 6 bases and 4 bases respectively, with 7 bases between them. The CDR3 runs to 12 residues. Germline CDR1 ENHRY, CDR2 SYGVKD. The CDR3 spells CAISNSNQPQHF. The CDR3 DNA reads TGTGCCATCAGCAACAGTAATCAGCCCCAGCATTTT.

V gene TRBV20-1 combines with J gene TRBJ2-7; unclear D gene. The CDR3 has 11 amino acids. Trimming removed 3 bases from V and 9 bases from J, with 12 bases in between. Per the germline V gene, CDR1 is DFQATT and CDR2 is SNEGSKA (reference sequence). The CDR3 spells CSASARGGQYF. As DNA, the CDR3 is TGCAGTGCTAGCGCTAGAGGTGGGCAGTACTTC.

The J gene is TRBJ1-4, the V gene TRBV25-1; TRBD1 matches at 7 bases. Germline V gene data show CDR1 as MGHDK and CDR2 as SYGVNS. This CDR3 spans 16 amino acids. V shed 4 bases, J shed 3 bases, and the junction held 8 bases outside the gene matches. CDR3 loop: CASSGVRDRANEKLFF. The CDR3 nucleotides read TGTGCCAGCAGTGGGGTACGAGACAGGGCTAATGAAAAACTGTTTTTT.

The J gene is TRBJ2-3, the V gene TRBV7-3; possibly TRBD2 for D (6 bases). The CDR3 totals 15 residues. Germline V gene sequence: CDR1 SGHTA, CDR2 FQGTGA. The ends were cut back, 3 bases at V and 1 base at J, with 11 bases in the middle. The CDR3 DNA reads as TGTGCCAGCAGCTTCGCGGGGCCGGGCACAGATACGCAGTATTTT. This gives the protein CASSFAGPGTDTQYF.

Turning to this clonotype: This may stem from a read error, because a much larger clone lies one nucleotide away. The J gene is TRBJ2-4, the V gene TRBV12-3 or TRBV12-4, with D maybe TRBD1 (6 bases). The J call is in doubt because the DNA end fits TRBJ2-7 better. This CDR3 is 15 amino acids long. The CDR3 region has the DNA TGTGCCAGCAGATCGGACAGCGGATTGGCCGACGAGCAGTACTTC. Protein sequence: CASRSDSGLADEQYF.

This clonotype was recorded at least ten times. V is TRBV10-3 and J is TRBJ1-4, with TRBD1 matching 8 bases. CDR3 length equals 15 residues. Per germline, CDR1 ENHRY and CDR2 SYGVKD. The junction had 9 bases not matched to a gene; V was cut back by 8 bases and J by 4 bases. CDR3 DNA: TGTGCCATCTCCCCGGACAGGGCCAATAATGAAAAACTGTTTTTT. Protein sequence: CAISPDRANNEKLFF.

To note about this clonotype: A junction boundary mismatches the germline segment, possibly from a read error. The V call is TRBV20-1, the J call TRBJ1-2; TRBD1 aligns across 9 bases. The CDR3 spans 14 residues. Germline V lookup: CDR1 DFQATT, CDR2 SNEGSKA (reference sequence). The CDR3 DNA reads as TGCAGTGCCACGGAAGGGGACAGGGTGAAGGGCTGCACCTTC. This encodes CSATEGDRVKGCTF.

The chain is built from TRBV9 and TRBJ1-4; D might be TRBD1 (5 bases). Germline values: CDR1 SGDLS, CDR2 YYNGEE. This CDR3 region has 13 residues. V lost 7 bases and J 7 bases, leaving 14 bases between the germline ends. CDR3 amino acids: CASGGTRGEKLFF. DNA for the CDR3: TGTGCCAGCGGCGGGACCCGGGGTGAAAAACTGTTTTTT. The whole variable domain, remainder taken from reference TRBV9 and TRBJ1-4, is DSGVTQTPKHLITATGQRVTLRCSPRSGDLSVYWYQQSLDQGLQFLIQYYNGEERAKGNILERFSAQQFPDLHSELNLSSLELGDSALYFCASGGTRGEKLFFGSGTQLSVL.

The CDR3 here is CASSVAGGRDTEAFF. CDR3 bases: TGTGCCAGCAGTGTGGCAGGGGGACGGGACACTGAAGCTTTCTTT. This chain uses TRBV27 with TRBJ1-1, with 7 nucleotides matching TRBD1. Trimming removed 5 bases from V and 3 bases from J; junction bases left unmatched: 9. In germline, CDR1 is MNHEY, CDR2 SMNVEV (reference sequence). This CDR3 region has 15 residues.

The table lists this clonotype with many counts. A read error may account for a junction end that differs from germline. V gene TRBV9 combines with J gene TRBJ2-3; 9 positions agree with TRBD1. CDR1 is SGDLS and CDR2 is YYNGEE in the germline V gene. The CDR3 spans 14 residues. DNA of the CDR3: TGTGCCGGCAGCCGGACAGGGGTTGGAGATACGCAGTATTTT. Protein product: CAGSRTGVGDTQYF.

In its sample, this clonotype was seen many times. The chain recombines TRBV9 with TRBJ2-7; 7 bases map to TRBD2. Per the germline V gene, CDR1 is SGDLS and CDR2 is YYNGEE. V lost 6 bases and J lost 4; bases outside the gene matches: 13. The CDR3 runs to 15 residues. The CDR3 DNA sequence: TGTGCCAGCACCTGGGGACTATTCTGGATGTACGAGCAGTACTTC. Protein: CASTWGLFWMYEQYF. Full variable domain (outside the CDR3, taken from reference TRBV9 and TRBJ2-7): DSGVTQTPKHLITATGQRVTLRCSPRSGDLSVYWYQQSLDQGLQFLIQYYNGEERAKGNILERFSAQQFPDLHSELNLSSLELGDSALYFCASTWGLFWMYEQYFGPGTRLTVT.

This clonotype was seen a handful of times. The chain combines TRBV6-6 with TRBJ2-6; D remains unclear. The length of the CDR3 is 13 residues. Trimming stripped 4 bases from V and 4 bases from J, with 5 bases between. The germline CDR1 and CDR2 sequences are MNHNY and SVGAGI (reference sequence). The CDR3 spells CASSLQGANVLTF. The CDR3 DNA sequence: TGTGCCAGCAGTTTGCAGGGGGCCAACGTCCTGACTTTC.

Comment on this clonotype: A junction end diverges from the germline sequence, so it may reflect a read error. This sequence joins TRBV2 and TRBJ2-3; no clear D. Per germline, CDR1 SNHLY and CDR2 FYNNEI. This CDR3 has 14 amino acids. DNA for the CDR3: TGTGTCAGCAGTTCCTATGATGTCCCAGGCCCGCAGTATTTT. The encoded protein is CVSSSYDVPGPQYF.

The V call is TRBV29-1, the J call TRBJ1-1; tentative D call: TRBD1 (5 bases). Trimming cost V 3 bases and J 1 base, with 9 bases left between them. Germline CDR1 SQVTM, CDR2 ANQGSEA. The CDR3 is 13 amino acids. The CDR3 sequence is CSVDNQGNTEAFF. The CDR3 coding sequence is TGCAGCGTTGATAATCAGGGGAACACTGAAGCTTTCTTT.

This clonotype was seen ten or more times. V and J are TRBV11-3 and TRBJ2-1; 8 nucleotides match TRBD1. CDR3 length equals 16 residues. J gave up 5 bases and V 4 bases, and 10 bases lay outside the gene matches. Germline-derived CDR1 and CDR2 are SGHNT and YENEEA. DNA for the CDR3: TGTGCCAGCAGCTCCAATAGACAGGGGAAGGACAATGAGCAGTTCTTC. Protein product: CASSSNRQGKDNEQFF.